This TCR beta chain was obtained from a study of T cell responses to AZD1222 COVID-19 vaccine. Overall study findings and caveats: Compared with day 0, the breadth and depth of the Spike-specific TCR repertoire rose significantly after two doses of AZD1222. Only a handful of AZD1222 recipients were seropositive at baseline. White British people made up most donors, females outnumbered males, and clonal diversity was possibly underestimated.

Only in-frame clones appear in the TCRdb table, and some are missing; sequencing was by immunoSEQ multiplex PCR. The sample holds tens of thousands of clones, 87% seen once. Pooling of second doses given at about 4 or about 12 weeks was done. The CDR3 contains 11 residues. Germline lookup yields CDR1 SGHVS and CDR2 FQNEAQ. Regarding this clone: What it binds is unknown. One end of the junction varies from germline; a read error may be responsible.

The source is an adult who received the AZD1222 COVID-19 vaccine. This specimen was peripheral blood, taken 28 days after the second AZD1222 dose. J is TRBJ2-5 and V is TRBV7-8; 10 bases are shared with TRBD2. CDR3 in amino acids: CASSRGTSVDF. For the CDR3, the DNA is TGTGCCAGCAGCCGTGGGACTAGCGTAGACTTC.